What follows are 2 T cell receptor beta chains derived from one specimen sequenced in a study of shared clonotypes between healthy human individuals. Method: immunoSEQ multiplex PCR; TCRdb's copy keeps in-frame clones and lacks some. Of about 1 million clones listed, roughly 80% were seen once; the top ten hold less than 1.5%. Sequencing was carried out using memory CD4+ T cells sorted from blood. Subset in this sample: CD45RA-negative fraction. Receptor source: a man aged 18-30 years in good health.

This chain connects TRBV10-1 to TRBJ2-1, with TRBD1 identical over 10 bases. The germline V gene encodes CDR1 WNHNN and CDR2 SYGVQD (reference sequence). V was clipped by 5 bases and J by 4 bases; unmatched bases: 2. The CDR3 spans 14 residues. CDR3 loop: CASSRGQGYNEQFF. DNA of the CDR3: TGCGCCAGCAGTAGGGGACAGGGGTACAATGAGCAGTTCTTC.

V and J are TRBV18 and TRBJ2-7, with 8 bases aligning to TRBD1. CDR3 size: 14 residues. The V segment lost 3 bases and the J segment 3 bases; nucleotides outside the gene matches: 4. Looked up from germline, CDR1 is KGHSH and CDR2 is LQKENI. The CDR3 is CASSPRQGIYEQYF. DNA of the CDR3: TGTGCCAGCTCACCGCGACAGGGGATCTACGAGCAGTACTTC.